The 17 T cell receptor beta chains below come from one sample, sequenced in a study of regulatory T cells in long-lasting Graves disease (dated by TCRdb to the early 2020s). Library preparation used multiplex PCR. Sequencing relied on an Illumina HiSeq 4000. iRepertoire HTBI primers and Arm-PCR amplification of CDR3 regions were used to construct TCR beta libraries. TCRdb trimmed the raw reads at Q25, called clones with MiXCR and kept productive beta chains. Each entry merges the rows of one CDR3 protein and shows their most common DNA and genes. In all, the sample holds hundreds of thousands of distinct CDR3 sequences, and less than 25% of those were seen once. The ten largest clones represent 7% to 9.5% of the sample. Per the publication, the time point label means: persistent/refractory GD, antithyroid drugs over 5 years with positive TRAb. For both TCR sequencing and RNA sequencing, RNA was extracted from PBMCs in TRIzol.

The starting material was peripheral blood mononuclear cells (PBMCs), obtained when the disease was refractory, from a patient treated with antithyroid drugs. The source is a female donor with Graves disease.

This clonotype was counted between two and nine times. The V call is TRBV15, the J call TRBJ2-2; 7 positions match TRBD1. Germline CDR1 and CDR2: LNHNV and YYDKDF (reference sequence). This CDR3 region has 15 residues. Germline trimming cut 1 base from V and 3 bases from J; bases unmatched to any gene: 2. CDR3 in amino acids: CATSRADRYTGELFF. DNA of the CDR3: TGTGCCACCAGCAGAGCGGACAGGTACACCGGGGAGCTGTTTTTT.

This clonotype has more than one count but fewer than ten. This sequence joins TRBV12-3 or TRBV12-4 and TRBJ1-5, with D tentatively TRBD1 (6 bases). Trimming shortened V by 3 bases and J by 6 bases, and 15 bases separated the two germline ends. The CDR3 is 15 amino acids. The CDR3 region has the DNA TGTGCCAGCAGTTTTAACGCGGGACACGGTCAGCCCCAGCATTTT. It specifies CASSFNAGHGQPQHF.

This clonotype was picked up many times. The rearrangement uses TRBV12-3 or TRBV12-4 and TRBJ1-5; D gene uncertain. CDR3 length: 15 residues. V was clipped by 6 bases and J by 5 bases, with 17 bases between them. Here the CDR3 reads CASSPPGGNDQPQHF. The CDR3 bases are TGTGCCAGCAGCCCCCCGGGAGGGAATGATCAGCCCCAGCATTTT.

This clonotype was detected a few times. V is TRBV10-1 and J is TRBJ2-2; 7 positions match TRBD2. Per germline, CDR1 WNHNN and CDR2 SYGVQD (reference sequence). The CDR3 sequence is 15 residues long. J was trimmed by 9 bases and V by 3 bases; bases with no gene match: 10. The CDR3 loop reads CASSDGGGPRRELFF. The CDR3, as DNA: TGCGCCAGCAGTGACGGGGGAGGGCCTCGAAGGGAGCTGTTTTTT.

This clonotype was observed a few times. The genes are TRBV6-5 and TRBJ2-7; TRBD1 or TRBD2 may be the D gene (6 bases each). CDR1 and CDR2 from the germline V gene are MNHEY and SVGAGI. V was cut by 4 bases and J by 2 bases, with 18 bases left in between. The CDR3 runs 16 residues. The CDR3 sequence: CASSSPGEEKAYEQYF. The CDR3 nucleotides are TGTGCCAGCAGTTCTCCAGGGGAGGAAAAAGCCTACGAGCAGTACTTC.

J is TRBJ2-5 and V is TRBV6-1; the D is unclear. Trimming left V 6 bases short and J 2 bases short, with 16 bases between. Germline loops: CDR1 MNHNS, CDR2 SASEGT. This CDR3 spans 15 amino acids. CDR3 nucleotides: TGTGCCAGCAGGGCTAGACCAGCGCTTCAAGAGACCCAGTACTTC. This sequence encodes CASRARPALQETQYF.

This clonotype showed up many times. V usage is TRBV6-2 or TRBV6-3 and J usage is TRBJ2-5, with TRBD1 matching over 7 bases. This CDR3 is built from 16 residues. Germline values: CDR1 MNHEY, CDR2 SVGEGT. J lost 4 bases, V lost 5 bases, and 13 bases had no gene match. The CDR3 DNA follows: TGTGCCAGCAGTAGAAACAGAGCCAGGGGGACAGAGACCCAGTACTTC. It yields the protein CASSRNRARGTETQYF.

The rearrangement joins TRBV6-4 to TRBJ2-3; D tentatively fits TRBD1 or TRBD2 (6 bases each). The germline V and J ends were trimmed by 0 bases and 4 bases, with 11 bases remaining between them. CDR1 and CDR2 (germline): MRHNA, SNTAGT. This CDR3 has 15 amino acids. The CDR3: CASSDSGGAPDTQYF. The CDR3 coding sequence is TGTGCCAGCAGTGACTCGGGGGGCGCACCAGATACGCAGTATTTT.

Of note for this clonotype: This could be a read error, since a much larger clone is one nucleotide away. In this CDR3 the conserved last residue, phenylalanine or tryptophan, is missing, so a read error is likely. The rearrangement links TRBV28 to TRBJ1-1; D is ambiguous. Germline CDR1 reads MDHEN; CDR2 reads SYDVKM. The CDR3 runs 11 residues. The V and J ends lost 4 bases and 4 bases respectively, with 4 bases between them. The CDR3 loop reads CASSSFTEAFS. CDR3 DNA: TGTGCCAGCAGTTCTTTCACTGAAGCTTTCTCT.

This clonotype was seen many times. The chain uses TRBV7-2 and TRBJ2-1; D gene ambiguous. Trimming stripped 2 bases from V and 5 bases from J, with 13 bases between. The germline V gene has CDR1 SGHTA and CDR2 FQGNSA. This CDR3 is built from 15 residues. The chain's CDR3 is CASSLSIPPDNEQFF. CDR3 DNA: TGTGCCAGCAGCTTAAGCATTCCTCCTGACAATGAGCAGTTCTTC.

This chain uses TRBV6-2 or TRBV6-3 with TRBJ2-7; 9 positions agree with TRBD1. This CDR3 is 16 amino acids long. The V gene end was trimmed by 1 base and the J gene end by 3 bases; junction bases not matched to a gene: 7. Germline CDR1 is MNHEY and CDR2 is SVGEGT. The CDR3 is CASSYWGQGEFYEQYF. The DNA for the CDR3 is TGTGCCAGCAGTTACTGGGGACAGGGAGAGTTCTACGAGCAGTACTTC.

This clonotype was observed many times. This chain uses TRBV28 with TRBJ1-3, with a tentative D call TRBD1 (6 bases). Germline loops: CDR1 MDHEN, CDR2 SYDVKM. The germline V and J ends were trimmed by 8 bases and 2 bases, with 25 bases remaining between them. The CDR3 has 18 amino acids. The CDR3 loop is CASQGRQANRKTGNTIYF. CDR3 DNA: TGTGCCAGCCAAGGGCGACAGGCGAATCGTAAAACTGGAAACACCATATATTTT.

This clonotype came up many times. The CDR3 region is CATSAWDSEETQYF. For the CDR3, the DNA is TGTGCCACCAGTGCTTGGGACAGCGAAGAGACCCAGTACTTC. The rearrangement joins TRBV24-1 to TRBJ2-5, with TRBD1 identical over 7 bases. With 5 bases clipped from V and 3 bases from J, the junction kept 5 bases outside the gene matches. The CDR3 runs 14 residues. Germline lookup yields CDR1 KGHDR and CDR2 SFDVKD.

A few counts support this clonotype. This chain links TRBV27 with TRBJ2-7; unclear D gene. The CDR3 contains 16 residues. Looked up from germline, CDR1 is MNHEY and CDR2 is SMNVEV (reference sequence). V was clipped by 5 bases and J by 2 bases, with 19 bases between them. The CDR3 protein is CASSTISLSYPYEQYF. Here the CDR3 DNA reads TGTGCCAGCAGTACGATAAGTTTATCATATCCCTACGAGCAGTACTTC.

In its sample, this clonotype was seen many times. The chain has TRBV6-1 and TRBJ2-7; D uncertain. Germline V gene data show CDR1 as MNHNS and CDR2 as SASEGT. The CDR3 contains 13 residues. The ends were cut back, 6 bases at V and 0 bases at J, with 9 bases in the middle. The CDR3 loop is CASSNGYSYEQYF. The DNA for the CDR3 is TGTGCCAGCAGCAACGGTTACTCCTACGAGCAGTACTTC.

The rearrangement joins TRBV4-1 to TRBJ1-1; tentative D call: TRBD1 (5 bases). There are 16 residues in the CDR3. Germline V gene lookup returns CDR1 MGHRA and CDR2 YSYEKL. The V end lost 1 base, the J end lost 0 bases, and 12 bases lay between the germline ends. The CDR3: CASSQAGTSMNTEAFF. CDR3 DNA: TGCGCCAGCAGCCAAGCCGGGACGAGTATGAACACTGAAGCTTTCTTT.

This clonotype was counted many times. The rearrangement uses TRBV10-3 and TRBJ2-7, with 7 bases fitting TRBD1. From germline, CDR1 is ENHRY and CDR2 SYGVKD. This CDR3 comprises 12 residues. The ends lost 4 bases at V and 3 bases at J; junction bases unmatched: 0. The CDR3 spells CAISGQGYEQYF. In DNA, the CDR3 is TGTGCCATCAGTGGACAGGGCTACGAGCAGTACTTC.